These 22 T cell receptor beta chains were all obtained from the same sample, sequenced in a study of post-analysis software for immune sequencing data. These TCRs' antigens remain unknown. cDNA libraries for TCR beta contained unique molecular identifiers. TCRdb reanalysed the PCR reads using MiXCR and keeps one entry per CDR3 protein. This sample yields roughly 670,000 distinct CDR3 sequences, of which over 45% are seen a single time; roughly 10% belongs to the top ten. Findings of the study overall: Relative to controls, patients had five TRBV segments at higher frequency, with TRBV5-6, TRBV5-1 and TRBV20-1 among these.

The material sequenced was blood. The receptors here all came from a girl aged 2-9 years with multiple sclerosis.

The CDR3 loop is CASRHGRNTNTGELFF. DNA of the CDR3: TGTGCCAGCAGACATGGACGGAACACGAACACCGGGGAGCTGTTTTTT. This chain joins TRBV7-8 and TRBJ2-2; D call uncertain. In germline, CDR1 is SGHVS, CDR2 FQNEAQ. Trimming cost V 6 bases and J 0 bases, with 14 bases left between them. The CDR3 is 16 residues long. The full variable domain, its missing parts supplied by reference TRBV7-8 and TRBJ2-2, is GAGVSQSPRYKVAKRGQDVALRCDPISGHVSLFWYQQALGQGPEFLTYFQNEAQLDKSGLPSDRFFAERPEGSVSTLKIQRTQQEDSAVYLCASRHGRNTNTGELFFGEGSRLTVL.

About this clonotype itself: One junction end disagrees with the germline gene, perhaps due to a read error. V and J are TRBV20-1 and TRBJ2-7; TRBD2 aligns across 15 bases. With the DNA end fitting TRBJ2-5 better, the J assignment may be wrong. The CDR3 covers 19 residues. Germline V gene lookup returns CDR1 DFQATT and CDR2 SNEGSKA (reference sequence). CDR3 DNA sequence: TGTAGTGCTAGAGGTCCCCCGGGACTAGCGGGAGGAGGGCAAGAGACCCAGTACTTC. It is translated as CSARGPPGLAGGGQETQYF.

CDR3 coding DNA: TGTGCCCTCACCAGACAGGGCTGGCGGAATACGCAGTATTTT. Translated: CALTRQGWRNTQYF. The chain employs TRBV7-9 and TRBJ2-3, with 7 bases fitting TRBD1. The germline V gene has CDR1 SEHNR and CDR2 FQNEAQ (reference sequence). J gave up 7 bases and V 11 bases, and 15 bases lay outside the gene matches. The CDR3 length is 14 residues.

This clonotype was detected only a few times. The rearrangement links TRBV29-1 to TRBJ2-1; 9 bases fit TRBD1. The V gene end was trimmed by 6 bases and the J gene end by 3 bases; junction bases not matched to a gene: 6. The CDR3 consists of 14 residues. In germline, CDR1 is SQVTM, CDR2 ANQGSEA. Here the CDR3 reads CSVDDRGDYNEQFF. The CDR3 nucleotides read TGCAGCGTGGATGACAGGGGGGACTACAATGAGCAGTTCTTC.

The chain uses TRBV12-3 or TRBV12-4 and TRBJ2-5; 11 positions agree with TRBD1. The DNA end is a closer match to TRBJ2-7, so the J assignment may be wrong. The CDR3 consists of 15 residues. DNA for the CDR3: TGTGCCAGCAGTTTATGGCGGACAGGGGGCAACGAGCAGTACTTC. It is translated as CASSLWRTGGNEQYF.

The chain employs TRBV6-5 and TRBJ1-6; D is ambiguous. CDR3 size: 12 residues. From germline, CDR1 is MNHEY and CDR2 SVGAGI. Trimming took off 6 bases at V and 13 bases at J, with 13 bases between the two ends. The CDR3, as DNA: TGTGCCAGCAGACCCCAACCCGGGCCCCTCCACTTT. Translation gives CASRPQPGPLHF.

V usage is TRBV6-1 and J usage is TRBJ1-1; a weak D match, TRBD1 (6 bases). This CDR3 comprises 14 residues. The V end was cut by 5 bases, the J end by 4 bases, with 14 bases between. Germline V CDR1 and CDR2: MNHNS, SASEGT. This CDR3 reads CASSLLQGGTEAFF. Written as DNA, the CDR3 is TGTGCCAGCAGTCTTTTACAGGGAGGCACTGAAGCTTTCTTT.

The V call is TRBV4-2, the J call TRBJ2-1, with unresolved D. The germline V and J ends were trimmed by 2 bases and 8 bases, with 10 bases remaining between them. The CDR3 consists of 13 residues. Germline CDR1 reads LGHNA; CDR2 reads YNFKEQ. The CDR3 is CASSQNRLDEQFF. In nucleotides, the CDR3 is TGTGCCAGCAGCCAAAACCGACTGGATGAGCAGTTCTTC.

This clonotype was counted only a few times. J is TRBJ1-2 and V is TRBV29-1; 7 positions match TRBD1. Germline V gene sequence: CDR1 SQVTM, CDR2 ANQGSEA. V lost 6 bases, J lost 2 bases, and 6 bases stayed unmatched. The CDR3 sequence is 13 residues long. The CDR3: CSVRGQENYGYTF. The CDR3, as DNA: TGCAGCGTCCGAGGACAGGAGAACTATGGCTACACCTTC.

The chain recombines TRBV28 with TRBJ2-5, with D tentatively TRBD1 (7 bases). The V end was cut by 10 bases, the J end by 2 bases, with 14 bases between. From germline, CDR1 is MDHEN and CDR2 SYDVKM. CDR3 length: 13 residues. This CDR3 reads CATRGAGQETQYF. As DNA, the CDR3 is TGTGCCACCAGGGGGGCAGGGCAAGAGACCCAGTACTTC.

Only a few counts were recorded for this clonotype. V is TRBV27 and J is TRBJ2-5, with D maybe TRBD2 (5 bases). This CDR3 has 15 amino acids. V was trimmed by 5 bases and J by 1 base, leaving 14 bases between them. Per the germline V gene, CDR1 is MNHEY and CDR2 is SMNVEV (reference sequence). The chain's CDR3 is CASSQLGRGQETQYF. The DNA for the CDR3 is TGTGCCAGCAGTCAACTAGGACGAGGCCAAGAGACCCAGTACTTC.

The genes are TRBV4-2 and TRBJ2-3; 7 bases line up with TRBD2. The length of the CDR3 is 17 residues. Germline V gives CDR1 LGHNA, CDR2 YNFKEQ. J lost 2 bases, V lost 1 base, and 9 bases had no gene match. CDR3 bases: TGTGCCAGCAGCCAAGTCCGCCTAGCGGATATCACAGATACGCAGTATTTT. Amino acids: CASSQVRLADITDTQYF.

This clonotype was recorded a few times. The V call is TRBV6-2 or TRBV6-3, the J call TRBJ1-1, with D perhaps TRBD1 (6 bases). The germline V gene encodes CDR1 MNHEY and CDR2 SVGEGT. Trimming removed 2 bases at V and 6 bases at J, with 16 bases between. This CDR3 is built from 15 residues. Here the CDR3 DNA reads TGTGCCAGCAGTTACCTTGGGGGCTTGACCGCTGAAGCTTTCTTT. Encoded protein: CASSYLGGLTAEAFF.

The rearrangement uses TRBV12-3 or TRBV12-4 and TRBJ1-2; D is possibly TRBD1 (5 bases). This CDR3 has 13 residues. Trimming took off 5 bases at V and 8 bases at J, with 15 bases between the two ends. CDR3: CASSPGGGVGYTF. CDR3 in DNA: TGTGCCAGCAGTCCCGGTGGAGGGGTGGGCTACACCTTC.

The chain recombines TRBV10-3 with TRBJ2-1; 10 bases line up with TRBD2. CDR1 and CDR2 (germline): ENHRY, SYGVKD. CDR3 length equals 14 residues. V shed 6 bases and J 4 bases; nucleotides not matched to a gene: 3. DNA for the CDR3: TGTGCCATCAGCACTAGCGGGGATTACAATGAGCAGTTCTTC. This gives the protein CAISTSGDYNEQFF.

The chain links TRBV12-3 or TRBV12-4 to TRBJ2-7, with TRBD2 identical over 8 bases. The CDR3 has 16 residues. V shed 1 base and J 1 base; nucleotides not matched to a gene: 6. CDR3 coding DNA: TGTGCCAGCAGTTTAGGGGCAGCGGGAGCTTCCTACGAGCAGTACTTC. Its protein is CASSLGAAGASYEQYF.

J is TRBJ2-3 and V is TRBV29-1; 12 bases are a match to TRBD2. The germline V gene has CDR1 SQVTM and CDR2 ANQGSEA. This CDR3 region has 17 residues. V gave up 4 bases and J gave up 3 bases; unmatched junction bases: 11. CDR3 sequence (DNA): TGCAGCGTTGGCTTGCCGCGACTAGCGGGAGAAACAGATACGCAGTATTTT. It is translated as CSVGLPRLAGETDTQYF.

V and J are TRBV15 and TRBJ2-3, with 11 nucleotides matching TRBD2. The CDR3 consists of 19 residues. Germline CDR1 is LNHNV and CDR2 is YYDKDF (reference sequence). The junction had 10 bases not matched to a gene; V was cut back by 1 base and J by 1 base. The CDR3 is CATSRAPRRLAGRTDTQYF. The CDR3 DNA follows: TGTGCCACCAGCAGAGCCCCCCGGAGACTAGCGGGGCGCACAGATACGCAGTATTTT.

The V gene is TRBV3-1, the J gene TRBJ1-5; D is unclear. Germline V gives CDR1 LGHDT, CDR2 YNNKEL (reference sequence). This CDR3 has 14 amino acids. Trimming pared 3 bases from V and 2 bases from J, leaving 8 bases between. The CDR3 loop is CASSHPGGNQPQHF. CDR3 DNA: TGTGCCAGCAGCCATCCCGGGGGCAATCAGCCCCAGCATTTT.

The chain joins TRBV5-1 to TRBJ2-5, with D hard to call. Per germline, CDR1 SGHRS and CDR2 YFSETQ. Trimming removed 4 bases at V and 1 base at J, with 17 bases between. This CDR3 spans 16 amino acids. The chain's CDR3 is CASSDPVNLVQETQYF. The CDR3 coding sequence is TGCGCCAGCAGCGACCCAGTAAACCTCGTCCAAGAGACCCAGTACTTC.

The rearrangement uses TRBV7-9 and TRBJ2-6; no clear D gene. The CDR3 contains 15 residues. V shed 7 bases and J shed 1 base, with 11 bases lying between them. Germline V CDR1 and CDR2: SEHNR, FQNEAQ (reference sequence). The CDR3 DNA is TGTGCCAGCAATAAAGGAGTTTCTGGGGCCAACGTCCTGACTTTC. Its translation is CASNKGVSGANVLTF.

The rearrangement links TRBV9 to TRBJ2-4; possible D gene TRBD2, 6 bases. The DNA matches TRBJ2-7 better at its end, which makes the J call doubtful. The CDR3 is 14 residues long. Germline V CDR1 and CDR2: SGDLS, YYNGEE. The CDR3 spells CASSVAGGVGEQYF. Written as DNA, the CDR3 is TGTGCCAGCAGCGTAGCCGGGGGAGTTGGCGAGCAGTACTTC.